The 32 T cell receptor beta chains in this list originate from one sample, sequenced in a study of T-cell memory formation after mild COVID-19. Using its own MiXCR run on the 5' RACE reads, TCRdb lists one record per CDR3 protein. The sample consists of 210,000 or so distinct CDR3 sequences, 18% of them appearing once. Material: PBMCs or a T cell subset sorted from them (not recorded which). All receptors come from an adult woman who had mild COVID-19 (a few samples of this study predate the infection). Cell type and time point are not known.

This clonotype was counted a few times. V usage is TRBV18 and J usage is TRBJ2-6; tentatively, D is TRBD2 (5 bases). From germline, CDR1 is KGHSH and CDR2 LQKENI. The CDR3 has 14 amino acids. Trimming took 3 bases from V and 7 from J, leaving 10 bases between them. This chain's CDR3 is CASSPPPGANVLTF. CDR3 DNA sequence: TGTGCCAGCTCACCCCCACCGGGAGCCAACGTCCTGACTTTC. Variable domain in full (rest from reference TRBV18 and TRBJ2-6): NAGVMQNPRHLVRRRGQEARLRCSPMKGHSHVYWYRQLPEEGLKFMVYLQKENIIDESGMPKERFSAEFPKEGPSILRIQQVVRGDSAAYFCASSPPPGANVLTFGAGSRLTVL.

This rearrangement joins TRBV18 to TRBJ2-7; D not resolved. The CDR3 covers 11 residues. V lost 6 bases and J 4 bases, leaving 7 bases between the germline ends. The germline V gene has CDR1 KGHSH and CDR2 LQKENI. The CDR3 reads CASSPEYEQYF. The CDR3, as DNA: TGTGCCAGCTCTCCAGAGTACGAGCAGTACTTC.

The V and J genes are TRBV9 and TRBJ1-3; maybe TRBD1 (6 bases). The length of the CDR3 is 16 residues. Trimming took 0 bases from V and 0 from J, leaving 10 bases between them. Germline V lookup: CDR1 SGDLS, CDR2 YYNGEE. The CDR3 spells CASSVDVGASGNTIYF. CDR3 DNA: TGTGCCAGCAGCGTAGACGTGGGGGCCTCTGGAAACACCATATATTTT.

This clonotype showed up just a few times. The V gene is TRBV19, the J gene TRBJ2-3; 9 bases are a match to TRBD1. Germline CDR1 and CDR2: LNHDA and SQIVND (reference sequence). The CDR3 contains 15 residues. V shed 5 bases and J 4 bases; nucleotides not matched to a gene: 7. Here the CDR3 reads CASSAGTGFADTQYF. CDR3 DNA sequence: TGTGCCAGTAGTGCCGGGACAGGGTTCGCAGATACGCAGTATTTT.

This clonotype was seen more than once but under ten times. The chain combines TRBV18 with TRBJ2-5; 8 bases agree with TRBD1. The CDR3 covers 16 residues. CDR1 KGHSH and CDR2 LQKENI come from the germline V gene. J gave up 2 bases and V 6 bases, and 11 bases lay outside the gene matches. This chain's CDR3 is CASSGRGTGLQETQYF. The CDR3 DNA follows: TGTGCCAGCTCGGGACGAGGGACAGGACTACAAGAGACCCAGTACTTC.

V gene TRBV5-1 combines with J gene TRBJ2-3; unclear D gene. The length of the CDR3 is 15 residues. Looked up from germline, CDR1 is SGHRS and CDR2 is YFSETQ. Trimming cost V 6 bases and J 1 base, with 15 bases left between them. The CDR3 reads CASTPLYTGTDTQYF. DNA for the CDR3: TGCGCCAGCACCCCCTTATACACTGGCACAGATACGCAGTATTTT.

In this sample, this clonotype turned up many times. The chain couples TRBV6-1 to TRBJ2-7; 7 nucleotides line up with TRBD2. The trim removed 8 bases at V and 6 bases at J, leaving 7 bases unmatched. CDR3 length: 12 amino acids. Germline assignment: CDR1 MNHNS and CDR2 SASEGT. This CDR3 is CASGRDYLEQYF. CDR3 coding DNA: TGTGCCAGCGGCCGGGACTACCTCGAGCAGTACTTC.

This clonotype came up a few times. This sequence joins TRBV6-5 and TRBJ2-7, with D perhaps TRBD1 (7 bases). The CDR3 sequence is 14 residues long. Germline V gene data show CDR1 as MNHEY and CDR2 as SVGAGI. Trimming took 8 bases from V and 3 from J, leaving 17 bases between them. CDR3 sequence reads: CASGPRGVLYEQYF. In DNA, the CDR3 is TGTGCCAGCGGCCCCAGGGGGGTCCTCTACGAGCAGTACTTC.

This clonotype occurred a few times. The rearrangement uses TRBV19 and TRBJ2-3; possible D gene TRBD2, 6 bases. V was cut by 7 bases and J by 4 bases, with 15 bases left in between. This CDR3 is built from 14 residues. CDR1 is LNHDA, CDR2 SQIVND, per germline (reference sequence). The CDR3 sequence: CASNSEGAADTQYF. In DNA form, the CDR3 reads TGTGCCAGTAACTCGGAGGGAGCGGCAGATACGCAGTATTTT.

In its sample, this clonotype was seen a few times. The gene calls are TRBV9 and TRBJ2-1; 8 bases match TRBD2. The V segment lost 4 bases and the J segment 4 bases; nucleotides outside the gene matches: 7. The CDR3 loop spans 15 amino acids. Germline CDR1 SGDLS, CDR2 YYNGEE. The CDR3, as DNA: TGTGCCAGCAGCCGATATAGCGGGACTTACAATGAGCAGTTCTTC. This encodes CASSRYSGTYNEQFF.

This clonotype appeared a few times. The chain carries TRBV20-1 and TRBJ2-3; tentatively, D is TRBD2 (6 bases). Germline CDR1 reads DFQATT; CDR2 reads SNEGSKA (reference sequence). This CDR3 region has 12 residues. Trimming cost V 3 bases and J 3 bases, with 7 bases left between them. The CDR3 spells CSASGTTDTQYF. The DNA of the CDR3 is TGCAGTGCTAGCGGGACTACAGATACGCAGTATTTT.

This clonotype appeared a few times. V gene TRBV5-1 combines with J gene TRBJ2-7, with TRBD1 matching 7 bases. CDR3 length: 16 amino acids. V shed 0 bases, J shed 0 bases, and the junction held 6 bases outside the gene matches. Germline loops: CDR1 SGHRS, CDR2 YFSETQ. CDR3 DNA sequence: TGCGCCAGCAGCTTGGAGCCGACAGGGAGCTCCTACGAGCAGTACTTC. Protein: CASSLEPTGSSYEQYF. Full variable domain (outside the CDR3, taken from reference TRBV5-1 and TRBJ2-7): KAGVTQTPRYLIKTRGQQVTLSCSPISGHRSVSWYQQTPGQGLQFLFEYFSETQRNKGNFPGRFSGRQFSNSRSEMNVSTLELGDSALYLCASSLEPTGSSYEQYFGPGTRLTVT.

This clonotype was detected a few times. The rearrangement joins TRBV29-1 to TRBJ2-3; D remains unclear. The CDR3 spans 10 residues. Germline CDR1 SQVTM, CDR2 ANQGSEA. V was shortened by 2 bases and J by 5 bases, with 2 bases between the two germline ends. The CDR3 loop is CSVEKDTQYF. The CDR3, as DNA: TGCAGCGTTGAAAAAGATACGCAGTATTTT.

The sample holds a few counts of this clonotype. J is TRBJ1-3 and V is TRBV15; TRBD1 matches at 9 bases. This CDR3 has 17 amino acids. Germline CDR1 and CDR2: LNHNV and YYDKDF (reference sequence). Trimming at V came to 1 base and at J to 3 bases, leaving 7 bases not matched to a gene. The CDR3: CATSRGGDRVIGNTIYF. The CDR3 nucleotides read TGTGCCACCAGCAGAGGCGGGGACAGGGTCATTGGAAACACCATATATTTT.

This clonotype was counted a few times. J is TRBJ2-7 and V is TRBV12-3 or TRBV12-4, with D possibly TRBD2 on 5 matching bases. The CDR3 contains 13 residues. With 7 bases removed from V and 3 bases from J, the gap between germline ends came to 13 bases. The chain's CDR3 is CASTKTTNYEQYF. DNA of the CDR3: TGTGCCAGCACAAAGACTACTAACTACGAGCAGTACTTC.

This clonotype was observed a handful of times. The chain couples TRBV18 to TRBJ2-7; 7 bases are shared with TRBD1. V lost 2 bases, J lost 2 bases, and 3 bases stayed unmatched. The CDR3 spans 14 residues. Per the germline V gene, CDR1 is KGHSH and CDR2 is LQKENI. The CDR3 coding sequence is TGTGCCAGCTCACCAGGGACAGCCCCCTACGAGCAGTACTTC. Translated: CASSPGTAPYEQYF.

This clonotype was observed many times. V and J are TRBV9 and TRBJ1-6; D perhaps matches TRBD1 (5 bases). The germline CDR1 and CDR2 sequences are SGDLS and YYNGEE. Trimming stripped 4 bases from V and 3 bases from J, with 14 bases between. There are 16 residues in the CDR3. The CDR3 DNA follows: TGTGCCAGCAGCCCCAGATCCCAGGGCTATAATTCACCCCTCCACTTT. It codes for CASSPRSQGYNSPLHF.

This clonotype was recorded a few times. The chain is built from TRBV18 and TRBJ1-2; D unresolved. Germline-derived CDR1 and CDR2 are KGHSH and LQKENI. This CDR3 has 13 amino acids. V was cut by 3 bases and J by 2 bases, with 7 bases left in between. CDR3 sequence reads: CASSPGENYGYTF. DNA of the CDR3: TGTGCCAGCTCACCTGGGGAGAACTATGGCTACACCTTC. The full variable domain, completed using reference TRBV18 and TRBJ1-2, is NAGVMQNPRHLVRRRGQEARLRCSPMKGHSHVYWYRQLPEEGLKFMVYLQKENIIDESGMPKERFSAEFPKEGPSILRIQQVVRGDSAAYFCASSPGENYGYTFGSGTRLTVV.

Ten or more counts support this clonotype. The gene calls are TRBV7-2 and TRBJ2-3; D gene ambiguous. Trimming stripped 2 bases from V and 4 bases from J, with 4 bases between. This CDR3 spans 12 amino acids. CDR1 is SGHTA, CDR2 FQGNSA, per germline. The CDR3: CASSLFSDTQYF. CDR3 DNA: TGTGCCAGCAGCTTATTTTCAGATACGCAGTATTTT.

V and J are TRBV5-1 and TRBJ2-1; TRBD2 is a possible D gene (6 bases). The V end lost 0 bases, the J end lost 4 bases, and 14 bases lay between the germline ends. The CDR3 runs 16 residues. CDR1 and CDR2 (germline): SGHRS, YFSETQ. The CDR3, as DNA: TGCGCCAGCAGCTTGGCCGGCGGGACTGGATACAATGAGCAGTTCTTC. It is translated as CASSLAGGTGYNEQFF.

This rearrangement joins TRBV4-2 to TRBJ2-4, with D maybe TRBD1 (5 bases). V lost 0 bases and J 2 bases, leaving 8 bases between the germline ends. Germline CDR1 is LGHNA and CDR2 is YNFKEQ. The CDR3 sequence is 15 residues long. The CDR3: CASSQDQGTKNIQYF. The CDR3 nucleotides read TGTGCCAGCAGCCAAGATCAGGGAACCAAAAACATTCAGTACTTC.

The CDR3, as DNA: TGCGCCAGCAGCTTGGCTGCACCGAACACTGAAGCTTTCTTT. It translates to CASSLAAPNTEAFF. The chain is built from TRBV5-1 and TRBJ1-1, with D unresolved. CDR1 SGHRS and CDR2 YFSETQ come from the germline V gene. The germline V and J ends were trimmed by 0 bases and 1 base, with 7 bases remaining between them. The length of the CDR3 is 14 residues.

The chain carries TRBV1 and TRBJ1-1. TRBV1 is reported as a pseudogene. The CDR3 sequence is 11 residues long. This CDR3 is CTSSPDTEAFF. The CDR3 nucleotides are TGCACCAGCAGTCCGGACACTGAAGCTTTCTTT.

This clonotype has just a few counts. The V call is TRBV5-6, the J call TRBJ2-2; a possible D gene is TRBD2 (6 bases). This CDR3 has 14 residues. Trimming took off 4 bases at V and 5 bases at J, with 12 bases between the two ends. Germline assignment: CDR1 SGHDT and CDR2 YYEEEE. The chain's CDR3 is CASSPFGRTGELFF. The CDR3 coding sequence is TGTGCCAGCAGCCCCTTTGGGAGGACCGGGGAGCTGTTTTTT.

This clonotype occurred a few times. The CDR3 coding sequence is TGTGCCAGCAGCTCGACAGTCGCCGGGGAGCTGTTTTTT. The encoded protein is CASSSTVAGELFF. The chain employs TRBV7-3 and TRBJ2-2, with D possibly matching TRBD1 (5 bases). The CDR3 loop spans 13 amino acids. Per germline, CDR1 SGHTA and CDR2 FQGTGA. Trimming took 4 bases from V and 6 from J, leaving 9 bases between them.

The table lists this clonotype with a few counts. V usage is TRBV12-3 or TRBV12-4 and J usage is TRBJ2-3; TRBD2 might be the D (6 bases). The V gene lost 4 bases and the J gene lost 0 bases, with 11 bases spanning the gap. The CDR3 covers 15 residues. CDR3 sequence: CASSSRTTSTDTQYF. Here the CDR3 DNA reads TGTGCCAGCAGTTCCCGGACTACCAGCACAGATACGCAGTATTTT.

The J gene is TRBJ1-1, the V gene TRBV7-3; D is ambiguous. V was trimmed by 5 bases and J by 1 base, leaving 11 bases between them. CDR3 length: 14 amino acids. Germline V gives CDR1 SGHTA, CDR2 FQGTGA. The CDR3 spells CASSTIVRNTEAFF. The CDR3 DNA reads TGTGCCAGCAGCACCATCGTCAGGAACACTGAAGCTTTCTTT.

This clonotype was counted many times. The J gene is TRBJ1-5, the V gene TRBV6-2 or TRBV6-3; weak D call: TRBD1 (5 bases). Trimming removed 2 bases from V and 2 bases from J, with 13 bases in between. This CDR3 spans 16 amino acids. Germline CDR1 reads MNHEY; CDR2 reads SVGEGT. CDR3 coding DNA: TGTGCCAGCAGTTACGGTGGCAGGGCAGGCAATCAGCCCCAGCATTTT. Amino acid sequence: CASSYGGRAGNQPQHF.

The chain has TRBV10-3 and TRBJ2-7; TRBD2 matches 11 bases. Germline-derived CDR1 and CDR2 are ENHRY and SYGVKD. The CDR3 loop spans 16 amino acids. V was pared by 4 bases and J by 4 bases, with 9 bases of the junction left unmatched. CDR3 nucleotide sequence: TGTGCCATCAGTGCGTCTAGCGGGGGGAACCTTTACGAGCAGTACTTC. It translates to CAISASSGGNLYEQYF.

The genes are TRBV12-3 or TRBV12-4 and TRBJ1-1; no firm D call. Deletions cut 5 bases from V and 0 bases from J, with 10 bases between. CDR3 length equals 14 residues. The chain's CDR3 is CASSLGHLNTEAFF. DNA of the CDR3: TGTGCCAGCAGTCTAGGGCACCTGAACACTGAAGCTTTCTTT.

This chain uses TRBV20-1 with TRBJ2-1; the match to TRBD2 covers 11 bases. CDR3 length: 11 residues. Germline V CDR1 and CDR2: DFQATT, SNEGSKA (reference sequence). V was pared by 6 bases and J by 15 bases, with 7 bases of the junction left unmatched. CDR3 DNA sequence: TGCAGTGCACCTCTAGCGGGAGGACTGTTCTTC. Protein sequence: CSAPLAGGLFF.

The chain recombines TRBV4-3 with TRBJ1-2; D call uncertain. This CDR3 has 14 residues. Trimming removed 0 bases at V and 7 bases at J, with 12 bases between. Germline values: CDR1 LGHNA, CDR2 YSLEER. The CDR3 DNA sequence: TGCGCCAGCAGCCAAGATTCAGCGGGAATTGGCTACACCTTC. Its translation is CASSQDSAGIGYTF.